The 30 T cell receptor beta chains in this list originate from one sample, sequenced in a study of T cells in Graves' hyperthyroidism and ophthalmopathy. The TCR beta CDR3 regions underwent amplification using RNA transcripts as the source. A first-round RT-PCR of the TCR CDR3 used the HTBI primer set. TCRdb re-called the multiplex PCR reads through MiXCR, storing one row per CDR3 protein. The sample yields 250,000 or so distinct CDR3 sequences, approximately 16% seen once. The sample consisted of blood. These receptors all stem from a woman between 45 and 60 years old with Graves' hyperthyroidism that later progressed to Graves' ophthalmopathy.

The table lists this clonotype with many counts. CDR3 amino acids: CASSQGDWFQETQYF. As DNA, the CDR3 is TGTGCCAGCAGCCAAGGGGACTGGTTTCAAGAGACCCAGTACTTC. The chain carries TRBV3-1 and TRBJ2-5, with D possibly being TRBD2 (6 bases). CDR1 LGHDT and CDR2 YNNKEL come from the germline V gene (reference sequence). The length of the CDR3 is 15 residues. Trimming took 1 base from V and 2 from J, leaving 11 bases between them.

The chain links TRBV15 to TRBJ1-1; tentative D call: TRBD1 (6 bases). CDR1 is LNHNV, CDR2 YYDKDF, per germline (reference sequence). The CDR3 extends over 17 amino acids. Trimming took off 5 bases at V and 0 bases at J, with 19 bases between the two ends. CDR3: CATSGRGQLFMNTEAFF. In DNA form, the CDR3 reads TGTGCCACCAGCGGCCGTGGACAGTTATTCATGAACACTGAAGCTTTCTTT.

This clonotype was observed a few times. The V and J genes are TRBV5-4 and TRBJ2-5; 7 positions agree with TRBD1. Germline assignment: CDR1 SGHNT and CDR2 YYREEE (reference sequence). The CDR3 totals 17 residues. The V gene end was trimmed by 7 bases and the J gene end by 5 bases; junction bases not matched to a gene: 20. CDR3 in DNA: TGTGCCAGCTCGAGGGCTAATTCACAGGGGTTCAGGGAGACCCAGTACTTC. It encodes CASSRANSQGFRETQYF.

This clonotype was seen many times. V and J are TRBV14 and TRBJ1-2; 8 bases are a match to TRBD1. The CDR3 has 16 amino acids. After removal of 4 bases from V and 2 bases from J, the junction contained 9 bases not matched to a gene. Germline assignment: CDR1 SGHDN and CDR2 FVKESK. The CDR3, as DNA: TGTGCCAGCAGCCCGCGGGACAGGCGCCCAAACTATGGCTACACCTTC. As protein: CASSPRDRRPNYGYTF.

This clonotype was seen ten or more times. The chain carries TRBV12-3 or TRBV12-4 and TRBJ2-1; D gene ambiguous. The V end was cut by 4 bases, the J end by 0 bases, with 10 bases between. The CDR3 is 15 amino acids. CDR3 sequence (DNA): TGTGCCAGCAGTTCCACGAGGAGCTCCTACAATGAGCAGTTCTTC. It encodes CASSSTRSSYNEQFF.

The sample holds many counts of this clonotype. This sequence joins TRBV6-5 and TRBJ1-5; D perhaps matches TRBD1 (5 bases). The germline gives CDR1 MNHEY, CDR2 SVGAGI. Trimming pared 0 bases from V and 9 bases from J, leaving 9 bases between. CDR3 length equals 13 residues. The CDR3 loop reads CASSYSLRGPQHF. The CDR3 DNA sequence: TGTGCCAGCAGTTACTCGCTAAGGGGGCCCCAGCATTTT.

The CDR3 sequence: CASSGLDRVTDTQYF. Written as DNA, the CDR3 is TGTGCCAGCAGCGGCCTGGACAGGGTCACAGATACGCAGTATTTT. The chain carries TRBV7-9 and TRBJ2-3; 8 bases align to TRBD1. V dropped 5 bases and J dropped 2; count of bases not matched to a gene: 6. The germline gives CDR1 SEHNR, CDR2 FQNEAQ (reference sequence). The CDR3 runs to 15 residues.

This clonotype came up a few times. The chain links TRBV12-3 or TRBV12-4 to TRBJ2-1; 9 bases line up with TRBD2. J gave up 8 bases and V 7 bases, and 12 bases lay outside the gene matches. The CDR3 is 15 residues long. The CDR3 loop is CASKSRLAGVDEQFF. In DNA form, the CDR3 reads TGTGCCAGCAAAAGTCGATTAGCGGGAGTCGATGAGCAGTTCTTC.

This clonotype turned up a few times. V is TRBV5-6 and J is TRBJ2-1; 10 positions match TRBD2. V was pared by 1 base and J by 7 bases, with 11 bases of the junction left unmatched. Germline V gene lookup returns CDR1 SGHDT and CDR2 YYEEEE. CDR3 length: 17 residues. CDR3 nucleotide sequence: TGTGCCAGCAGCTTGTTCATCCCTAGCGGGAGTCGGAATGAGCAGTTCTTC. Translated, it gives CASSLFIPSGSRNEQFF.

There are a few counts of this clonotype. The chain couples TRBV6-2 or TRBV6-3 to TRBJ1-1; a weak D match, TRBD1 (5 bases). This CDR3 spans 16 amino acids. Trimming took off 5 bases at V and 5 bases at J, with 21 bases between the two ends. CDR1 and CDR2 (germline): MNHEY, SVGEGT. CDR3 region: CASSDRHGARKTEAFF. For the CDR3, the DNA is TGTGCCAGCAGTGATAGGCATGGGGCTCGTAAAACTGAAGCTTTCTTT.

Concerning this clonotype itself: Being one base from a much bigger clone, this may be a read error. The CDR3 here is CASSLDGLVGYSYEQYF. CDR3 DNA sequence: TGCGCCAGCAGCTTGGATGGGCTAGTGGGATACTCCTACGAGCAGTACTTC. The chain is built from TRBV5-1 and TRBJ2-7; D gene unclear. The germline gives CDR1 SGHRS, CDR2 YFSETQ. The CDR3 length is 17 residues. V lost 0 bases and J 0 bases, leaving 16 bases between the germline ends.

The chain is built from TRBV5-4 and TRBJ1-2; D is unresolved. The V end was cut by 4 bases, the J end by 3 bases, with 16 bases between. CDR1 SGHNT and CDR2 YYREEE come from the germline V gene (reference sequence). The CDR3 runs to 15 residues. CDR3 sequence reads: CASSPAGSRYYGYTF. The CDR3, as DNA: TGTGCCAGCAGCCCGGCGGGTTCAAGATACTATGGCTACACCTTC.

This clonotype was detected many times. The chain joins TRBV5-1 to TRBJ1-1, with D possibly being TRBD1 (6 bases). V shed 0 bases and J shed 10 bases, with 10 bases lying between them. Germline assignment: CDR1 SGHRS and CDR2 YFSETQ. CDR3 length equals 12 residues. This CDR3 reads CASSLDRVGAFF. In DNA, the CDR3 is TGCGCCAGCAGCTTGGACAGGGTAGGAGCTTTCTTT.

In its sample, this clonotype was seen many times. V gene TRBV11-3 combines with J gene TRBJ2-7; 13 positions agree with TRBD2. The V gene end was trimmed by 1 base and the J gene end by 3 bases; junction bases not matched to a gene: 12. CDR3 length: 19 residues. Germline CDR1 reads SGHNT; CDR2 reads YENEEA. The CDR3 here is CASSLAAGLAGAWFYEQYF. CDR3 nucleotides: TGTGCCAGCAGCTTAGCGGCCGGACTAGCGGGAGCATGGTTCTACGAGCAGTACTTC.

This clonotype was counted only a few times. The J gene is TRBJ2-7, the V gene TRBV30; possible D gene TRBD2, 6 bases. Germline lookup yields CDR1 GTSNPN and CDR2 SVGIG (reference sequence). Trimming removed 2 bases at V and 3 bases at J, with 11 bases between. There are 13 residues in the CDR3. The CDR3 sequence: CAWSFQGGYEQYF. CDR3 nucleotide sequence: TGTGCCTGGAGTTTCCAGGGAGGCTACGAGCAGTACTTC.

This clonotype was picked up many times. CDR3 in DNA: TGTGCCAGCCTTCAGGGGGGTCTCCACAATGAGCAGTTCTTC. As protein: CASLQGGLHNEQFF. This chain uses TRBV28 with TRBJ2-1, with a possible D match to TRBD1 (7 bases). Trimming took off 8 bases at V and 5 bases at J, with 16 bases between the two ends. The CDR3 totals 14 residues. Looked up from germline, CDR1 is MDHEN and CDR2 is SYDVKM.

This clonotype showed up just a few times. V gene TRBV4-2 combines with J gene TRBJ1-1; the match to TRBD1 covers 11 bases. In germline, CDR1 is LGHNA, CDR2 YNFKEQ. This CDR3 has 15 amino acids. J was trimmed by 5 bases and V by 2 bases; bases with no gene match: 4. In DNA form, the CDR3 reads TGTGCCAGCAGCCAACAGGACAGGGGGCAGACTGAAGCTTTCTTT. Its protein is CASSQQDRGQTEAFF.

This clonotype was seen at least ten times. This chain links TRBV2 with TRBJ2-1; no reliable D call. V was shortened by 8 bases and J by 4 bases, with 9 bases between the two germline ends. This CDR3 comprises 12 residues. CDR1 and CDR2 from the germline V gene are SNHLY and FYNNEI. This CDR3 is CASFSGYNEQFF. CDR3 nucleotides: TGTGCCAGCTTTTCAGGTTACAATGAGCAGTTCTTC.

At least ten counts were recorded for this clonotype. CDR3 residues: CSAQRASGRDYGYTF. The CDR3 DNA follows: TGCAGTGCCCAGAGGGCCAGTGGGAGGGACTATGGCTACACCTTC. The chain couples TRBV20-1 to TRBJ1-2; no clear D. This CDR3 has 15 residues. CDR1 DFQATT and CDR2 SNEGSKA come from the germline V gene (reference sequence). The germline V and J ends were trimmed by 6 bases and 3 bases, with 20 bases remaining between them.

The CDR3 sequence: CASSKYSGRAGYNEQFF. CDR3 DNA sequence: TGTGCCAGCAGCAAATATAGCGGGAGGGCCGGGTACAATGAGCAGTTCTTC. This chain joins TRBV7-8 and TRBJ2-1, with 11 bases that match TRBD2. Germline V lookup: CDR1 SGHVS, CDR2 FQNEAQ. This CDR3 comprises 17 residues. After removal of 5 bases from V and 4 bases from J, the junction contained 10 bases not matched to a gene. Full variable domain (outside the CDR3, taken from reference TRBV7-8 and TRBJ2-1): GAGVSQSPRYKVAKRGQDVALRCDPISGHVSLFWYQQALGQGPEFLTYFQNEAQLDKSGLPSDRFFAERPEGSVSTLKIQRTQQEDSAVYLCASSKYSGRAGYNEQFFGPGTRLTVL.

The chain uses TRBV30 and TRBJ1-6; D perhaps matches TRBD1 (5 bases). This CDR3 has 12 amino acids. Germline values: CDR1 GTSNPN, CDR2 SVGIG (reference sequence). Trimming took off 7 bases at V and 7 bases at J, with 11 bases between the two ends. CDR3 protein: CALNWGNSPLHF. The DNA of the CDR3 is TGTGCCTTGAATTGGGGGAATTCACCCCTCCACTTT.

This clonotype was recorded at least ten times. The V and J genes are TRBV27 and TRBJ2-1; D is perhaps TRBD1 or TRBD2 (6 bases each). The V and J ends lost 2 bases and 4 bases respectively, with 12 bases between them. The CDR3 extends over 15 amino acids. Germline V gene lookup returns CDR1 MNHEY and CDR2 SMNVEV (reference sequence). DNA for the CDR3: TGTGCCAGCAGTTTAATGCGGGACATATACAATGAGCAGTTCTTC. Its protein product is CASSLMRDIYNEQFF.

This clonotype was detected ten times or more. J is TRBJ2-5 and V is TRBV11-2, with 11 bases identical to TRBD2. Per the germline V gene, CDR1 is SGHAT and CDR2 is FQNNGV. The CDR3 extends over 18 amino acids. V gave up 2 bases and J gave up 1 base; unmatched junction bases: 9. CDR3 sequence (DNA): TGTGCCAGCAGCTTACCCCTCGGACTAGCGGGCTTCCAAGAGACCCAGTACTTC. Protein: CASSLPLGLAGFQETQYF.

V and J are TRBV9 and TRBJ1-6, with 7 nucleotides matching TRBD1. The CDR3 covers 15 residues. J lost 5 bases, V lost 0 bases, and 2 bases had no gene match. Germline-derived CDR1 and CDR2 are SGDLS and YYNGEE. The CDR3, as DNA: TGTGCCAGCAGCGTAGCCGGGACAGATAATTCACCCCTCCACTTT. Translating gives CASSVAGTDNSPLHF.

This clonotype was picked up a small number of times. The J gene is TRBJ1-3, the V gene TRBV6-1, with a possible D match to TRBD1 (5 bases). The ends were cut back, 0 bases at V and 0 bases at J, with 6 bases in the middle. This CDR3 has 15 residues. The germline CDR1 and CDR2 sequences are MNHNS and SASEGT. The CDR3 region has the DNA TGTGCCAGCAGTGAAGCGGACAACTCTGGAAACACCATATATTTT. This encodes CASSEADNSGNTIYF.

This clonotype was counted ten times or more. J is TRBJ1-3 and V is TRBV30; TRBD1 is a possible D gene (5 bases). The CDR3 is 14 residues long. CDR1 is GTSNPN and CDR2 is SVGIG in the germline V gene (reference sequence). V lost 7 bases and J lost 8, with 21 bases in between. The CDR3 coding sequence is TGTGCCTTCCACCAGGGAACCTCGTCCCACACCATATATTTT. This sequence encodes CAFHQGTSSHTIYF.

The chain has TRBV4-2 and TRBJ2-7, with 7 bases identical to TRBD2. Germline lookup yields CDR1 LGHNA and CDR2 YNFKEQ. V trimming: 1 base; J trimming: 3 bases; junction bases outside the gene matches: 6. The CDR3 length is 15 residues. The CDR3 loop reads CASSQGSGMVYEQYF. CDR3 sequence (DNA): TGTGCCAGCAGCCAAGGCAGCGGGATGGTCTACGAGCAGTACTTC.

In its sample, this clonotype was seen many times. The chain has TRBV12-3 or TRBV12-4 and TRBJ2-7, with 10 positions matching TRBD2. V lost 6 bases and J lost 5; bases outside the gene matches: 10. The CDR3 consists of 15 residues. The CDR3 DNA follows: TGTGCCAGCAGCTCCTCGACAGCGGGGGGGAACGAGCAGTACTTC. It translates to CASSSSTAGGNEQYF.

J is TRBJ2-1 and V is TRBV19; a possible D gene is TRBD1 (5 bases). Germline V gene lookup returns CDR1 LNHDA and CDR2 SQIVND (reference sequence). The CDR3 is 13 residues long. Trimming removed 4 bases at V and 3 bases at J, with 7 bases between. The CDR3 loop is CASSTQGYNEQFF. CDR3 nucleotide sequence: TGTGCCAGTAGTACGCAGGGCTACAATGAGCAGTTCTTC.

Ten or more counts support this clonotype. This rearrangement joins TRBV5-1 to TRBJ1-4; tentatively, D is TRBD1 (5 bases). The V end lost 4 bases, the J end lost 0 bases, and 19 bases lay between the germline ends. The CDR3 sequence is 18 residues long. The germline V gene has CDR1 SGHRS and CDR2 YFSETQ. CDR3 sequence: CASSRDPLTEATNEKLFF. The DNA of the CDR3 is TGCGCCAGCAGCCGCGATCCCTTGACAGAAGCAACTAATGAAAAACTGTTTTTT. The full variable domain, completed using reference TRBV5-1 and TRBJ1-4, is KAGVTQTPRYLIKTRGQQVTLSCSPISGHRSVSWYQQTPGQGLQFLFEYFSETQRNKGNFPGRFSGRQFSNSRSEMNVSTLELGDSALYLCASSRDPLTEATNEKLFFGSGTQLSVL.